A single sample gave rise to the 6 T cell receptor beta chains below, sequenced in a study of T cell changes during pregnancy in multiple sclerosis. Sequencing was performed with immunoSEQ multiplex PCR; in TCRdb, only in-frame clones are kept and a portion is missing. The sample consists of about 20,000 clones, less than 90% of them appearing once. The specimen was CD8+ T cells from peripheral blood mononuclear cells, collected in the third trimester of pregnancy. The receptors originated from a female donor in good health, enrolled as a control in a pregnancy study.

This chain uses TRBV29-1 with TRBJ2-5; D remains unclear. The CDR3 has 11 amino acids. The germline V gene encodes CDR1 SQVTM and CDR2 ANQGSEA. Trimming stripped 5 bases from V and 6 bases from J, with 10 bases between. The CDR3, as DNA: TGCAGCGTTCCCCTACCACAGACCCAGTACTTC. Its translation: CSVPLPQTQYF.

The chain combines TRBV27 with TRBJ2-3; 10 nucleotides match TRBD2. Germline lookup yields CDR1 MNHEY and CDR2 SMNVEV (reference sequence). After removal of 5 bases from V and 2 bases from J, the junction contained 4 bases not matched to a gene. The CDR3 consists of 15 residues. The CDR3 region has the DNA TGTGCCAGCAGTCGGACTAGCGGCAACACAGATACGCAGTATTTT. Residues: CASSRTSGNTDTQYF.

The chain joins TRBV4-1 to TRBJ1-5; D gene uncertain. V was shortened by 1 base and J by 0 bases, with 4 bases between the two germline ends. The CDR3 loop spans 14 amino acids. Germline V gives CDR1 MGHRA, CDR2 YSYEKL. The CDR3 loop reads CASSQVFSNQPQHF. The DNA of the CDR3 is TGCGCCAGCAGCCAAGTCTTTAGCAATCAGCCCCAGCATTTT.

The gene calls are TRBV7-9 and TRBJ1-5, with 10 bases identical to TRBD1. Unmatched junction bases numbered 4, after V lost 3 bases and J lost 5 bases. The CDR3 runs to 15 residues. CDR1 is SEHNR and CDR2 is FQNEAQ in the germline V gene (reference sequence). CDR3 DNA: TGTGCCAGCAGCTTCGGGACAGGGGACCATCAGCCCCAGCATTTT. This translates into CASSFGTGDHQPQHF.

Here the CDR3 reads CASSLQQGASTDTQYF. DNA for the CDR3: TGTGCCAGCAGTTTACAACAGGGGGCTAGCACAGATACGCAGTATTTT. This chain uses TRBV27 with TRBJ2-3; 9 positions agree with TRBD1. The CDR3 has 16 residues. Germline values: CDR1 MNHEY, CDR2 SMNVEV (reference sequence). J gave up 0 bases and V 2 bases, and 3 bases lay outside the gene matches.

This sequence joins TRBV5-6 and TRBJ1-2; D might be TRBD1 (5 bases). This CDR3 has 13 residues. CDR1 and CDR2 from the germline V gene are SGHDT and YYEEEE. V was pared by 4 bases and J by 5 bases, with 12 bases between. This CDR3 reads CASSMTASYGYTF. The CDR3 bases are TGTGCCAGCAGCATGACAGCTAGTTATGGCTACACCTTC.